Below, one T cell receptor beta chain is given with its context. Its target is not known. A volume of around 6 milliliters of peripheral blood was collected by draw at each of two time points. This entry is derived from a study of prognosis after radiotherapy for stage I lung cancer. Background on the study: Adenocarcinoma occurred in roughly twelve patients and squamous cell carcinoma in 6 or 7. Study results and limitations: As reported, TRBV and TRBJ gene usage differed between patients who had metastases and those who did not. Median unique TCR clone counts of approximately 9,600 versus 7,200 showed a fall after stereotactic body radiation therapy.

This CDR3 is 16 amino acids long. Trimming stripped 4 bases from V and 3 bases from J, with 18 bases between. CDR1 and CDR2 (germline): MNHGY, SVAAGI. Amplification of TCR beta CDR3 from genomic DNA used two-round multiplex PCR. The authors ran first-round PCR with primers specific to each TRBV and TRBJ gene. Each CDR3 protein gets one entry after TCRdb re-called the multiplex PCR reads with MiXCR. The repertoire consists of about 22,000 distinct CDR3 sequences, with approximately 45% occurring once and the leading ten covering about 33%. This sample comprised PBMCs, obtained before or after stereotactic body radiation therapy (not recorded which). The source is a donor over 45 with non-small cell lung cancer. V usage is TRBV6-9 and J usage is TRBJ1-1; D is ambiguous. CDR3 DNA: TGTGCCAGCAGTTCAGCCCGGACTCTTTTCGACACTGAAGCTTTCTTT. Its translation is CASSSARTLFDTEAFF.